Below, 32 T cell receptor beta chains from the same sample are listed, as sequenced in a study of blood T cell repertoires in COVID-19. This table comes from immunoSEQ multiplex PCR, and its TCRdb copy is limited to in-frame clones, with some not included. The data hold some 190,000 clones, with roughly 87% observed a single time. The sample consisted of peripheral blood. The receptors come from an older woman with COVID-19, enrolled during active disease.

The chain employs TRBV7-3 and TRBJ2-3; 8 bases line up with TRBD1. The CDR3 has 15 amino acids. V was pared by 3 bases and J by 3 bases, with 5 bases of the junction left unmatched. The germline CDR1 and CDR2 sequences are SGHTA and FQGTGA. CDR3 bases: TGTGCCAGCAGCTTCGACAGGGGAAGAACAGATACGCAGTATTTT. Encoded protein: CASSFDRGRTDTQYF.

V and J are TRBV5-4 and TRBJ1-2; possibly TRBD1 for D (6 bases). The V end was cut by 3 bases, the J end by 5 bases, with 11 bases between. This CDR3 spans 13 amino acids. CDR1 and CDR2 (germline): SGHNT, YYREEE (reference sequence). CDR3 in DNA: TGTGCCAGCAGCTCCGGACAGCAGTATGGCTACACCTTC. Translation gives CASSSGQQYGYTF. Full variable domain (missing parts from reference TRBV5-4 and TRBJ1-2): ETGVTQSPTHLIKTRGQQVTLRCSSQSGHNTVSWYQQALGQGPQFIFQYYREEENGRGNFPPRFSGLQFPNYSSELNVNALELDDSALYLCASSSGQQYGYTFGSGTRLTVV.

This chain links TRBV5-1 with TRBJ1-5; TRBD1 matches 7 bases. Germline trimming cut 2 bases from V and 4 bases from J; bases unmatched to any gene: 6. CDR1 and CDR2 (germline): SGHRS, YFSETQ. This CDR3 spans 15 amino acids. The CDR3 DNA reads TGCGCCAGCAGCTTTCAGGGGGGATGGAATCAGCCCCAGCATTTT. Protein sequence: CASSFQGGWNQPQHF. The variable domain in full, with the rest retrieved from reference TRBV5-1 and TRBJ1-5, is KAGVTQTPRYLIKTRGQQVTLSCSPISGHRSVSWYQQTPGQGLQFLFEYFSETQRNKGNFPGRFSGRQFSNSRSEMNVSTLELGDSALYLCASSFQGGWNQPQHFGDGTRLSIL.

V gene TRBV20-1 combines with J gene TRBJ1-2, with D tentatively TRBD1 (6 bases). Between the trimmed V and J ends, which lost 0 bases and 11 bases, there was a span of 10 bases. In germline, CDR1 is DFQATT, CDR2 SNEGSKA (reference sequence). The CDR3 has 11 amino acids. CDR3 in amino acids: CSARDLTGYTF. The CDR3 DNA sequence: TGCAGTGCTAGAGACCTTACAGGGTACACCTTC.

As regards this clone: Other DNA variants within this sample encode the same CDR3. CDR3 in DNA: TGTGCCAGCAGCTCCCGGACAGGCTATGGCTACACCTTC. Protein product: CASSSRTGYGYTF. The rearrangement uses TRBV9 and TRBJ1-2, with TRBD1 matching over 7 bases. In germline, CDR1 is SGDLS, CDR2 YYNGEE. Losses at the gene ends were 4 bases for V and 4 bases for J; bases not matched to a gene: 4. The CDR3 is made up of 13 amino acids.

The J gene is TRBJ2-7, the V gene TRBV7-6; TRBD1 aligns across 7 bases. The CDR3 extends over 14 amino acids. V lost 1 base, J lost 5 bases, and 5 bases stayed unmatched. Germline assignment: CDR1 SGHVS and CDR2 FNYEAQ. CDR3 sequence reads: CASSLVAGGHEQYV. Here the CDR3 DNA reads TGTGCCAGCAGCTTAGTGGCAGGGGGTCACGAGCAGTACGTC.

J is TRBJ1-5 and V is TRBV28, with 9 bases aligning to TRBD1. The V gene end was trimmed by 2 bases and the J gene end by 7 bases; junction bases not matched to a gene: 6. Germline V gene lookup returns CDR1 MDHEN and CDR2 SYDVKM. This CDR3 contains 15 residues. CDR3 sequence: CASSLGTGMGQPQHF. The CDR3, as DNA: TGTGCCAGCAGTTTAGGGACAGGGATGGGGCAGCCCCAGCATTTT.

The table lists this clone with a count of one. This rearrangement joins TRBV19 to TRBJ2-3; maybe TRBD1 (5 bases). The CDR3 has 16 residues. The V end lost 7 bases, the J end lost 2 bases, and 19 bases lay between the germline ends. The V gene's germline CDR1 is LNHDA and CDR2 SQIVND (reference sequence). The CDR3 coding sequence is TGTGCCAGTACCCCGAAACCGACAGTGAACACAGATACGCAGTATTTT. Its translation is CASTPKPTVNTDTQYF.

This clone has more than one count but fewer than ten. CDR3 nucleotide sequence: TGCGCCAGCAGCCAGGGACTAGCGGGAGAGACCGGGGAGCTGTTTTTT. It is translated as CASSQGLAGETGELFF. This chain uses TRBV5-1 with TRBJ2-2; 14 bases align to TRBD2. Germline V gene lookup returns CDR1 SGHRS and CDR2 YFSETQ. Losses at the gene ends were 4 bases for V and 5 bases for J; bases not matched to a gene: 4. The CDR3 is 16 residues long.

The CDR3 DNA reads as TGTGCCAGCAGTCGGGACTGGGAGACCCAGTACTTC. Amino acid sequence: CASSRDWETQYF. This chain links TRBV6-2 or TRBV6-3 with TRBJ2-5, with D possibly TRBD2 on 6 matching bases. The CDR3 covers 12 residues. V lost 5 bases and J lost 5, with 9 bases in between. Germline CDR1 MNHEY, CDR2 SVGEGT.

The rearrangement links TRBV14 to TRBJ2-7; 10 bases agree with TRBD2. Germline V gives CDR1 SGHDN, CDR2 FVKESK. The CDR3 is 15 residues long. J was trimmed by 3 bases and V by 0 bases; bases with no gene match: 2. CDR3 loop: CASSQDGTSDYEQYF. DNA for the CDR3: TGTGCCAGCAGCCAAGATGGGACTAGCGACTACGAGCAGTACTTC.

This chain joins TRBV3-1 (or the pseudogene TRBV3-2) and TRBJ1-1; TRBD1 is a possible D gene (6 bases). From germline, CDR1 is LGHDT and CDR2 YNNKEL (reference sequence). Deletions cut 0 bases from V and 5 bases from J, with 13 bases between. The CDR3 sequence is 15 residues long. The CDR3 nucleotides are TGTGCCAGCAGCCAAGACAGGGGCTGGGGGACTGAAGCTTTCTTT. Residues: CASSQDRGWGTEAFF.

The chain combines TRBV10-1 with TRBJ2-2; 8 bases map to TRBD2. The CDR3 loop spans 19 amino acids. In germline, CDR1 is WNHNN, CDR2 SYGVQD (reference sequence). V shed 3 bases and J 4 bases; nucleotides not matched to a gene: 16. For the CDR3, the DNA is TGCGCCAGCAGTGACCAGGGACTAGGTCAAGGGGGGGTCACCGGGGAGCTGTTTTTT. Encoded protein: CASSDQGLGQGGVTGELFF.

The rearrangement joins TRBV9 to TRBJ1-1, with D possibly matching TRBD1 (6 bases). The CDR3 spans 15 residues. Germline V gene data show CDR1 as SGDLS and CDR2 as YYNGEE. V was cut by 2 bases and J by 0 bases, with 11 bases left in between. The CDR3 DNA reads as TGTGCCAGCAGCGTGTCCAGGGGTATGAACACTGAAGCTTTCTTT. Protein sequence: CASSVSRGMNTEAFF. Based on the CDR3 plus reference TRBV9 and TRBJ1-1, the full variable domain is DSGVTQTPKHLITATGQRVTLRCSPRSGDLSVYWYQQSLDQGLQFLIQYYNGEERAKGNILERFSAQQFPDLHSELNLSSLELGDSALYFCASSVSRGMNTEAFFGQGTRLTVV.

The V and J genes are TRBV7-8 and TRBJ2-7; 8 bases map to TRBD1. Germline-derived CDR1 and CDR2 are SGHVS and FQNEAQ. With 2 bases clipped from V and 5 bases from J, the junction kept 8 bases outside the gene matches. CDR3 length: 15 amino acids. CDR3 region: CASSLKRTGYDEQYV. The CDR3 DNA follows: TGTGCCAGCAGCTTAAAGCGGACAGGGTACGACGAGCAGTACGTC.

J is TRBJ1-1 and V is TRBV21-1; TRBD1, the D gene given by the table, was not confirmed from the DNA. TRBV21-1 is a pseudogene. The CDR3 extends over 14 amino acids. The CDR3 DNA reads as TGTGCCAGCAGCAAAGGCAGGGGCGGCACTGAAGCTTTCTTT. Residues: CASSKGRGGTEAFF.

This chain uses TRBV2 with TRBJ1-2; 7 bases are a match to TRBD1. CDR1 is SNHLY, CDR2 FYNNEI, per germline. The CDR3 extends over 16 amino acids. The V and J ends lost 7 bases and 8 bases, in that order; junction bases with no gene match: 19. The DNA for the CDR3 is TGTGCCAGCATCCGTCGTACGGGACAGCCTACGCGGGGCTACACCTTC. Protein sequence: CASIRRTGQPTRGYTF.

The J gene is TRBJ2-5, the V gene TRBV27; 8 positions agree with TRBD1. The junction had 4 bases not matched to a gene; V was cut back by 8 bases and J by 5 bases. CDR3 length: 12 residues. CDR1 is MNHEY, CDR2 SMNVEV, per germline (reference sequence). The CDR3 spells CASRTGWETQYF. The CDR3 region has the DNA TGTGCCAGCCGGACAGGGTGGGAGACCCAGTACTTC.

The V gene is TRBV5-1, the J gene TRBJ2-5; D remains ambiguous. The CDR3 has 12 residues. Germline V gives CDR1 SGHRS, CDR2 YFSETQ. V lost 0 bases and J 4 bases, leaving 4 bases between the germline ends. CDR3: CASSLVRETQYF. The CDR3, as DNA: TGCGCCAGCAGCTTGGTGAGAGAGACCCAGTACTTC. Variable domain in full (rest from reference TRBV5-1 and TRBJ2-5): KAGVTQTPRYLIKTRGQQVTLSCSPISGHRSVSWYQQTPGQGLQFLFEYFSETQRNKGNFPGRFSGRQFSNSRSEMNVSTLELGDSALYLCASSLVRETQYFGPGTRLLVL.

This clone was seen once. This rearrangement joins TRBV6-5 to TRBJ1-3; 9 nucleotides line up with TRBD1. Germline CDR1 and CDR2: MNHEY and SVGAGI. The CDR3 has 16 amino acids. V dropped 0 bases and J dropped 2; count of bases not matched to a gene: 2. The CDR3 protein is CASSYSRDRAGNTIYF. CDR3 nucleotides: TGTGCCAGCAGTTACTCCAGGGACAGGGCTGGAAACACCATATATTTT.

The chain couples TRBV5-4 to TRBJ2-1; TRBD2 matches 10 bases. Trimming took 0 bases from V and 9 from J; bases not matched to a gene: 6. The CDR3 totals 15 residues. Germline assignment: CDR1 SGHNT and CDR2 YYREEE (reference sequence). CDR3 protein: CASSLGPAGGSEQFF. The CDR3 region has the DNA TGTGCCAGCAGCTTGGGTCCAGCGGGAGGGTCTGAGCAGTTCTTC.

There are a few counts of this clone. Additional DNA sequences in this sample encode the identical CDR3. This sequence joins TRBV29-1 and TRBJ1-2; 8 bases map to TRBD1. Germline lookup yields CDR1 SQVTM and CDR2 ANQGSEA. The ends lost 7 bases at V and 3 bases at J; junction bases unmatched: 4. This CDR3 is built from 12 residues. DNA of the CDR3: TGCAGCGCAGGACAGGGAGACTATGGCTACACCTTC. As protein: CSAGQGDYGYTF.

This clone was counted ten times or more. The J gene is TRBJ1-6, the V gene TRBV4-3; possibly TRBD1 for D (5 bases). V was pared by 1 base and J by 10 bases, with 14 bases between. The CDR3 covers 15 residues. Looked up from germline, CDR1 is LGHNA and CDR2 is YSLEER. The CDR3 reads CASSQVPGFVSPLHF. The CDR3 DNA reads TGCGCCAGCAGCCAAGTGCCAGGGTTTGTATCACCCCTCCACTTT.

This CDR3 is CASSLDRRDYGYTF. CDR3 coding DNA: TGTGCCAGCAGCTTAGACCGCAGGGACTATGGCTACACCTTC. This chain uses TRBV11-2 with TRBJ1-2; TRBD1 might be the D (5 bases). Trimming removed 0 bases at V and 3 bases at J, with 8 bases between. Germline CDR1 SGHAT, CDR2 FQNNGV. The CDR3 length is 14 residues.

The chain employs TRBV30 and TRBJ2-5; 14 bases agree with TRBD2. The CDR3 has 17 residues. V shed 3 bases, J shed 5 bases, and the junction held 11 bases outside the gene matches. The germline gives CDR1 GTSNPN, CDR2 SVGIG (reference sequence). The CDR3: CAWRGGLTSGRGETQYF. CDR3 coding DNA: TGTGCCTGGAGGGGTGGACTGACTAGCGGGAGGGGGGAGACCCAGTACTTC. Combining the CDR3 with reference TRBV30 and TRBJ2-5 gives the whole variable domain SQTIHQWPATLVQPVGSPLSLECTVEGTSNPNLYWYRQAAGRGLQLLFYSVGIGQISSEVPQNLSASRPQDRQFILSSKKLLLSDSGFYLCAWRGGLTSGRGETQYFGPGTRLLVL.

The chain has TRBV20-1 and TRBJ1-1; 9 bases match TRBD1. The CDR3 sequence is 11 residues long. Germline values: CDR1 DFQATT, CDR2 SNEGSKA (reference sequence). V lost 4 bases to trimming and J lost 11 bases; unmatched junction nucleotides: 5. The CDR3 loop reads CSATNRGQAFF. The CDR3 DNA sequence: TGCAGTGCTACAAACAGGGGGCAGGCTTTCTTT.

This clone was recorded once. The chain recombines TRBV19 with TRBJ1-5; TRBD1 agrees at 9 bases. The germline V gene encodes CDR1 LNHDA and CDR2 SQIVND (reference sequence). The CDR3 runs to 15 residues. The V and J ends lost 6 bases and 8 bases, in that order; junction bases with no gene match: 11. Here the CDR3 reads CASSLEGQGYEPQHF. Written as DNA, the CDR3 is TGTGCCAGTAGCCTTGAGGGACAGGGATACGAGCCCCAGCATTTT.

The chain combines TRBV19 with TRBJ2-4; 7 bases match TRBD2. V was clipped by 2 bases and J by 13 bases; unmatched bases: 11. This CDR3 is built from 14 residues. The germline CDR1 and CDR2 sequences are LNHDA and SQIVND (reference sequence). CDR3 loop: CASSITGEGHGQYF. DNA for the CDR3: TGTGCCAGTAGTATAACGGGGGAGGGCCATGGGCAGTACTTC.

V and J are TRBV29-1 and TRBJ1-1; the D is unclear. CDR1 is SQVTM, CDR2 ANQGSEA, per germline. The CDR3 runs 11 residues. Trimming shortened V by 2 bases and J by 10 bases, and 11 bases separated the two germline ends. In DNA, the CDR3 is TGCAGCGTTGAACGGGGTGGTGGAGCTTTCTTT. It codes for CSVERGGGAFF.

The chain is built from TRBV6-2 or TRBV6-3 and TRBJ1-5; 8 nucleotides align to TRBD1. The V and J ends lost 7 bases and 4 bases, in that order; junction bases with no gene match: 9. Germline loops: CDR1 MNHEY, CDR2 SVGEGT. The CDR3 is 15 amino acids. CDR3 sequence (DNA): TGTGCCAGCATCCCGCGGGGACAGGTGAATCAGCCCCAGCATTTT. Its translation: CASIPRGQVNQPQHF.

This clone came up once. The rearrangement uses TRBV7-3 and TRBJ2-6; D gene ambiguous. The CDR3 spans 16 residues. Trimming removed 5 bases at V and 0 bases at J, with 11 bases between. CDR1 and CDR2 (germline): SGHTA, FQGTGA. This chain's CDR3 is CASSPFRASGANVLTF. The CDR3 nucleotides are TGTGCCAGCAGCCCGTTTCGCGCCTCTGGGGCCAACGTCCTGACTTTC.

The CDR3 spells CASSPDRGLGDTQYF. CDR3 sequence (DNA): TGTGCCAGCTCACCCGACAGGGGGCTTGGTGATACGCAGTATTTT. This chain joins TRBV18 and TRBJ2-3, with TRBD1 matching over 10 bases. This CDR3 contains 15 residues. Germline CDR1 and CDR2: KGHSH and LQKENI. The trim removed 3 bases at V and 6 bases at J, leaving 6 bases unmatched.